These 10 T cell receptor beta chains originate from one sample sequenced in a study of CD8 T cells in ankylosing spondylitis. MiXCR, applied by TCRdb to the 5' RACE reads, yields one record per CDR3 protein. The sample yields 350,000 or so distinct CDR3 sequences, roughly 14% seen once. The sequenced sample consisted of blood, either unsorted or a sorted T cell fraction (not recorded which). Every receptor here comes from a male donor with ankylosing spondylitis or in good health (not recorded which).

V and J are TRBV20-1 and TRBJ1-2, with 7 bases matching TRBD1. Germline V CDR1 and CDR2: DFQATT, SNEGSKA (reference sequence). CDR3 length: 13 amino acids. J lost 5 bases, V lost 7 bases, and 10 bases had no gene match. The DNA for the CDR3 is TGCAGTGTTACAGGGGTTGCCCTTTATGGCTACACCTTC. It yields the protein CSVTGVALYGYTF.

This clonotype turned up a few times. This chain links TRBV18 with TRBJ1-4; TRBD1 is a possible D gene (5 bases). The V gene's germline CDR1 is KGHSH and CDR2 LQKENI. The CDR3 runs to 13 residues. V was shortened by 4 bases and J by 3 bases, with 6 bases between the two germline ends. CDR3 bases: TGTGCCAGCTCACGGGGGGCTAATGAAAAACTGTTTTTT. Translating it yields CASSRGANEKLFF.

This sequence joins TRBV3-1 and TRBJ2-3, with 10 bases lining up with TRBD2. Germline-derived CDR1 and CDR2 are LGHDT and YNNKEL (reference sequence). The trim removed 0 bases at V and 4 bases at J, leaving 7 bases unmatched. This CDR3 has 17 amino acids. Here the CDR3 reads CASSQEAFSGGSDTQYF. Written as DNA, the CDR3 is TGTGCCAGCAGCCAAGAAGCGTTTAGCGGGGGGTCAGATACGCAGTATTTT.

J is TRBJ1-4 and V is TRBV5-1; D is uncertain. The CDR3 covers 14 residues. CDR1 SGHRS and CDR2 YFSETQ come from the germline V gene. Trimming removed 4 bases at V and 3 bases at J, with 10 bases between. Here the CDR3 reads CASSPRNPNEKLFF. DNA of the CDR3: TGCGCCAGCAGCCCGCGGAATCCTAATGAAAAACTGTTTTTT.

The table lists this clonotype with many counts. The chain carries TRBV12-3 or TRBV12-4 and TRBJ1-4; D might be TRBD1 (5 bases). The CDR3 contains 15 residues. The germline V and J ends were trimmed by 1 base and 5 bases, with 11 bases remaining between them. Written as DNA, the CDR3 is TGTGCCAGCAGTTTAGGAGAAGGGGTGAATGAAAAACTGTTTTTT. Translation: CASSLGEGVNEKLFF.

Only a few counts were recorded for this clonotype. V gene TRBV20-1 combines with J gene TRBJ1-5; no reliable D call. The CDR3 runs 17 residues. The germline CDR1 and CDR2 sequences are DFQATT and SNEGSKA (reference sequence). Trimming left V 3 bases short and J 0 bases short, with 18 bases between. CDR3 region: CSASRPSTSYSNQPQHF. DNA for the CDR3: TGCAGTGCTAGCCGCCCATCAACTTCATATAGCAATCAGCCCCAGCATTTT.

CDR3 residues: CASSFPGWALPSILGDEQYF. CDR3 bases: TGTGCCAGCAGCTTTCCCGGTTGGGCCTTACCCTCTATCCTAGGAGACGAGCAGTACTTC. The chain carries TRBV7-8 and TRBJ2-7; unclear D gene. The CDR3 runs 20 residues. The V gene lost 3 bases and the J gene lost 5 bases, with 32 bases spanning the gap. Per the germline V gene, CDR1 is SGHVS and CDR2 is FQNEAQ.

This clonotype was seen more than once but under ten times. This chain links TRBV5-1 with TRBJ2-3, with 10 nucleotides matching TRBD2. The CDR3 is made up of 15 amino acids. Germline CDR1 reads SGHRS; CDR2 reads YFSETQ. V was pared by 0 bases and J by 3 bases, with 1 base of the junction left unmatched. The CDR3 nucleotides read TGCGCCAGCAGCTTGGCTAGCGGGAGTACAGATACGCAGTATTTT. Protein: CASSLASGSTDTQYF.

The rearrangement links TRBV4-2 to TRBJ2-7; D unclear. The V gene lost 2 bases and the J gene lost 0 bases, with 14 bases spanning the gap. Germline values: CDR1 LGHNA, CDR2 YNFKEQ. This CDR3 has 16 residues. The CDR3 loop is CASSQTFPPPSYEQYF. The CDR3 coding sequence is TGTGCCAGCAGCCAAACCTTTCCCCCACCCTCCTACGAGCAGTACTTC.

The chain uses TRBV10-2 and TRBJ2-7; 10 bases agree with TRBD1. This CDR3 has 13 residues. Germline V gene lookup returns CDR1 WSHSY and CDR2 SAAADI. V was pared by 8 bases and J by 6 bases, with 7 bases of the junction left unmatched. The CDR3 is CASARDRGVEQYF. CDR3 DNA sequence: TGCGCCAGCGCCCGGGACAGGGGAGTCGAGCAGTACTTC.